This is a list of T cell receptor beta chains from one sample in a study of CD4 T cells in relation to SARS-CoV-2 and coronaviruses. The repertoire was sequenced with immunoSEQ multiplex PCR; TCRdb's copy has only in-frame clones and lacks some. The profile covers tens of thousands of clones, with over 85% appearing a single time and approximately 0.21% taken by the ten largest. Sample: naive CD4+ T cells from PBMCs. The receptors derive from a human donor in good health. CDR3s include the opening cysteine and the closing phenylalanine or tryptophan. D genes are given only for firm matches. Part of the rows lack a size; the others show once, few, many or a class for expanded clones.

D | size | J | V | DNA | CDR3
TRBD1 | - | TRBJ1-4 | TRBV5-1 | TGCGCCAGCAGCCGGGACAGAGACCACGAAAAACTGTTTTTT | CASSRDRDHEKLFF
TRBD1 | once | TRBJ2-7 | TRBV27 | TGTGCCAGCAGTTTATACAGGGGCGAGCAGTACTTC | CASSLYRGEQYF
- | - | TRBJ2-1 | TRBV18 | TGTGCCAGCTCGACAGGGGCGGGGGAGAATGAGCAGTTCTTC | CASSTGAGENEQFF
TRBD1 | - | TRBJ1-1 | TRBV24-1 | TGTGCCACCAGTGATCCCCGACAGGGGAACACTGAAGCTTTCTTT | CATSDPRQGNTEAFF
- | - | TRBJ2-1 | TRBV19 | TGTGCCAGTAGTCCTAAGGGGGGAGGTGAGCAGTTCTTC | CASSPKGGGEQFF
- | few | TRBJ2-7 | TRBV11-2 | TGTGCCAGCAGGCGAGGGGAGCTTAACTACGAGCAGTACTTC | CASRRGELNYEQYF
- | few | TRBJ1-6 | TRBV5-4 | TGTGCCAGCAGCCTTGACAGCTTTTACCTTGATTCACCCCTCCACTTT | CASSLDSFYLDSPLHF
- | - | TRBJ1-6 | TRBV3-1/TRBV3-2 | TGTGCCAGCAGCCAAGTTGGAGGTAATTCACCCCTCCACTTT | CASSQVGGNSPLHF
- | - | TRBJ1-6 | TRBV4-3 | TGCGCCAGCAGCAGGGACATTAAATTATCACCCCTCCACTTT | CASSRDIKLSPLHF
- | - | TRBJ2-1 | TRBV27 | TGTGCCAGCAGTTTGGGGCAGAACCATGAGCAGTTCTTC | CASSLGQNHEQFF
- | - | TRBJ2-1 | TRBV5-1 | TGCGCCAGCAGTCACAACGCCGGGACATCCAACAATGAGCAGTTCTTC | CASSHNAGTSNNEQFF
- | - | TRBJ1-5 | TRBV12-3/TRBV12-4 | TGTGCCAGCAGTTTCTTAGATCAGCCCCAGCATTTT | CASSFLDQPQHF
TRBD2 | - | TRBJ2-1 | TRBV5-4 | TGTGCCAGCAGTCCGGTGGATACGGGGGGGCCCCGGTTCTTC | CASSPVDTGGPRFF
- | - | TRBJ2-5 | TRBV9 | TGTGCCAGCAGCGTAAGACCAGACAGGTTCCCGTTACAAGAGACCCAGTACTTC | CASSVRPDRFPLQETQYF
TRBD1 | - | TRBJ1-5 | TRBV7-2 | TGTGCCAGCAGCACGGACAGGGAGGTTCAGCCCCAGCATTTT | CASSTDREVQPQHF
- | - | TRBJ2-2 | TRBV7-9 | TGTGCCAGCAGCTTAGCGCGCATAACGGGGGAGCTGTTTTTT | CASSLARITGELFF
- | - | TRBJ2-1 | TRBV5-1 | TGCGCCAGCAGCCCAGGACCGTCCAATGAGCAGTTCTTC | CASSPGPSNEQFF
- | - | TRBJ2-2 | TRBV7-3 | TGTGCCAGCAGCCCCTCCGGCTCACCGACCTACGCCGGGGAGCTGTTTTTT | CASSPSGSPTYAGELFF
TRBD1 | - | TRBJ2-7 | TRBV10-3 | TGTGCCATCAGTGAGTCGACAGGGTCAAGCTACGAGCAGTACTTC | CAISESTGSSYEQYF
TRBD1 | - | TRBJ1-1 | TRBV29-1 | TGCAGCGTTGAAGATGGGACAGATACTGAAGCTTTCTTT | CSVEDGTDTEAFF
- | - | TRBJ1-5 | TRBV5-1 | TGCGCCAGCAGCTTGACAGGGAATCCCGATCAGCCCCAGCATTTT | CASSLTGNPDQPQHF
TRBD1 | - | TRBJ2-7 | TRBV6-5 | TGTGCCAGCTCGCCCTGGTGGGACAGTCCCTACGAGCAGTACTTC | CASSPWWDSPYEQYF
- | - | TRBJ1-1 | TRBV10-3 | TGTGCCATCAGTGTGGACAGCTCGGACGCTGAAGCTTTCTTT | CAISVDSSDAEAFF
- | - | TRBJ2-7 | TRBV9 | TGTGCCAGCAGCCTGACAGTGAGGACCTACGAGCAGTACTTC | CASSLTVRTYEQYF
TRBD1 | - | TRBJ1-6 | TRBV18 | TGTGCCAGCTCACAGAACAGGGGGCAGAATAATTCACCCCTCCACTTT | CASSQNRGQNNSPLHF
- | few | TRBJ1-1 | TRBV7-9 | TGTGCCAGCAGTCCTAGGGTAGGACACCTGAACACTGAAGCTTTCTTT | CASSPRVGHLNTEAFF
- | - | TRBJ1-5 | TRBV6-6 | TGTGCCACCACAGGGCTTAGTCAGCCCCAGCATTTT | CATTGLSQPQHF
- | - | TRBJ1-1 | TRBV9 | TGTGCCAGCAGCGTATTAAGTGTCAACACTGAAGCTTTCTTT | CASSVLSVNTEAFF
TRBD1 | - | TRBJ2-7 | TRBV10-3 | TGTGCCATCAGGGAACAGGGGGCGACTTACGAGCAGTACTTC | CAIREQGATYEQYF
- | - | TRBJ2-7 | TRBV11-1 | TGTGCCAGCAGCTTGGGCCAGGCATCCTCCTACGAGCAGTACTTC | CASSLGQASSYEQYF
TRBD1 | - | TRBJ2-7 | TRBV6-5 | TGTGCCAGCAGTACTGACAGGGTCTCCTACGAGCAGTACTTC | CASSTDRVSYEQYF
- | once | TRBJ2-5 | TRBV5-4 | TGTGCCAGCAGCCCCCTGGGGGTCGATAAGACCCAGTACTTC | CASSPLGVDKTQYF
- | - | TRBJ2-2 | TRBV18 | TGTGCCAGCTCACAGAACACCGGCGCGAACACCGGGGAGCTGTTTTTT | CASSQNTGANTGELFF
- | - | TRBJ2-3 | TRBV11-3 | TGTGCCAGCAGCGATCGCCTCGATACGCAGTATTTT | CASSDRLDTQYF
- | - | TRBJ2-3 | TRBV19 | TGTGCCAGTAGTATTTCTCCAGATACGCAGTATTTT | CASSISPDTQYF
- | - | TRBJ2-7 | TRBV6-4 | TGTGCCAGCAGTTCAGGGTCCGGGGAGCAGTACTTC | CASSSGSGEQYF
- | - | TRBJ2-3 | TRBV18 | TGTGCCAGCTCGCCTGGACAGTCACCGAACACAGATACGCAGTATTTT | CASSPGQSPNTDTQYF
- | - | TRBJ2-2 | TRBV10-3 | TGTGCCATCAGTGAGAAAGGGGTGAACACCGGGGAGCTGTTTTTT | CAISEKGVNTGELFF
- | few | TRBJ2-7 | TRBV28 | TGTGCCAGCAGTTACAGCGACTACGAGCAGTACTTC | CASSYSDYEQYF
- | - | TRBJ2-7 | TRBV7-9 | TGTGCCAGCAGCACAACAGGGAGCTACGAGCAGTACTTC | CASSTTGSYEQYF
- | - | TRBJ2-3 | TRBV5-4 | TGTGCCAGCCGTCCGGCCGGGCCAAACACAGATACGCAGTATTTT | CASRPAGPNTDTQYF
- | - | TRBJ2-7 | TRBV18 | TGTGCCAGCTCACCACCCGGGGGGCGGGAGCAGTACTTC | CASSPPGGREQYF
- | once | TRBJ2-7 | TRBV7-8 | TGTGCCAGCAGCCTGGGACTCTCCACCTACGAGCAGTACTTC | CASSLGLSTYEQYF
TRBD1 | - | TRBJ2-7 | TRBV6-2/TRBV6-3 | TGTGCCAGCAGTTACTCACGCCAGCCGGGACAGGGTTACTTC | CASSYSRQPGQGYF
- | few | TRBJ1-1 | TRBV30 | TGTGCCTGGAGTGGGCAGGGTCGGGAAGCTTTCTTT | CAWSGQGREAFF
- | - | TRBJ2-5 | TRBV2 | TGTGCCAGCAGTGAACTTATTCCAGGAGAGACCCAGTACTTC | CASSELIPGETQYF
- | - | TRBJ2-1 | TRBV18 | TGTGCCAGCTCACCCGACATAGACAATGAGCAGTTCTTC | CASSPDIDNEQFF
- | - | TRBJ2-2 | TRBV11-3 | TGTGCCAGCAGCTTAGATTCGGGGGCCGGGGAGCTGTTTTTT | CASSLDSGAGELFF
TRBD1 | - | TRBJ2-1 | TRBV19 | TGTGCCAGTAGGGGGGGCGGGACAGGTTACAATGAGCAGTTCTTC | CASRGGGTGYNEQFF
- | - | TRBJ1-5 | TRBV29-1 | TGCAGCGCCTTGGGGGAACCAGAAGGGCAGCCCCAGCATTTT | CSALGEPEGQPQHF
TRBD1 | - | TRBJ1-1 | TRBV2 | TGTGCCAGCCGGCGAGACAGGGACACTGAAGCTTTCTTT | CASRRDRDTEAFF
- | - | TRBJ1-2 | TRBV2 | TGTGCCAGCAGTGAAGCTGGGGGCAGGGCTAACTATGGCTACACCTTC | CASSEAGGRANYGYTF
- | - | TRBJ2-6 | TRBV6-1 | TGTGCCAGCAGTGAGAGGGAAAAGACTCTGGGAGCCAACGTCCTGACTTTC | CASSEREKTLGANVLTF
- | - | TRBJ2-3 | TRBV13 | TGTGCCAGCAGCTCCCTGTACGGGAGCCATGATACGCAGTATTTT | CASSSLYGSHDTQYF
- | once | TRBJ2-1 | TRBV7-3 | TGTGCCAGCAGCTTAATGGTTAGGAACAATGAGCAGTTCTTC | CASSLMVRNNEQFF
- | once | TRBJ2-7 | TRBV6-6 | TGTGCCAGCAGTTACTCGCGTGGGCTGTACGAGCAGTACTTC | CASSYSRGLYEQYF
TRBD2 | - | TRBJ2-1 | TRBV4-1 | TGCGCCAGCAGCCAAGCGGGGGGGCCCTACAATGAGCAGTTCTTC | CASSQAGGPYNEQFF
TRBD1 | - | TRBJ2-2 | TRBV19 | TGTGCCAGTAGTCCGGGACAGGGGTTCGCGAACACCGGGGAGCTGTTTTTT | CASSPGQGFANTGELFF
- | - | TRBJ2-7 | TRBV24-1 | TGTGCCACCAGTGGGGCACCGGCCTTGGACGAGCAGTACTTC | CATSGAPALDEQYF